These T cell receptor beta chains were read from a single sample in a study of blood T cell repertoires in COVID-19. Assay used: immunoSEQ multiplex PCR; TCRdb lists only in-frame clones, some missing. The repertoire includes 360,000 or so clones, about 90% of them detected once, and about 2.7% sits in the top ten. The sequenced sample consisted of PBMCs or T cells enriched from blood (not recorded which). The origin of the receptors is a woman aged 25 to 39 who had recovered from COVID-19. CDR3s include the opening cysteine and the closing phenylalanine or tryptophan. The D gene is left open where the match is weak. Clone size is shown for a subset of rows, as once, few, many or a class of expanded clone.

D	V	size	J	DNA	CDR3
NA	TRBV11-2	NA	TRBJ2-5	TGTGCCAGCAGCTTAGGCCAGTACCAAGAGACCCAGTACTTC	CASSLGQYQETQYF
NA	TRBV30	NA	TRBJ2-7	TGTGCCTGGTTCCCAACGAGCTCCTACGAGCAGTACTTC	CAWFPTSSYEQYF
NA	TRBV18	once	TRBJ1-2	TGTGCCAGCTCATCCGACAGCAACTATGGCTACACCTTC	CASSSDSNYGYTF
NA	TRBV27	NA	TRBJ2-5	TGTGCCAGCAGTCCTTCGGTCGGGTTCAGTGAAGAGACCCAGTACTTC	CASSPSVGFSEETQYF
NA	TRBV27	NA	TRBJ1-6	TGTGCCAGCAGTACCCTACAGGGTGTTCGTTCACCCCTCCACTTT	CASSTLQGVRSPLHF
NA	TRBV18	NA	TRBJ2-5	TGTGCCAGCTCACCACCGCCCTCGGGGGAGACCCAGTACTTC	CASSPPPSGETQYF
TRBD1	TRBV5-1	few	TRBJ1-4	TGCGCCAGCAGCTTGGGGGACAGCGATAATGAAAAACTGTTTTTT	CASSLGDSDNEKLFF
NA	TRBV6-2/TRBV6-3	NA	TRBJ1-1	TGTGCCAGCAGTTACCTCGGGACTGGTGGGGGAGCTTTCTTT	CASSYLGTGGGAFF
TRBD1	TRBV19	once	TRBJ2-7	TGTGCCAGTAGTGTCGGACAGGGGCTCTCCTACGAGCAGTACTTC	CASSVGQGLSYEQYF
NA	TRBV28	NA	TRBJ2-1	TGTGCCAGCAGTGACCGGCGGCGCTCCTACAATGAGCAGTTCTTC	CASSDRRRSYNEQFF
TRBD1	TRBV2	NA	TRBJ1-4	TGTGCCAGCAGCCGGGACAGGGGTTGGGGTGAAAAACTGTTTTTT	CASSRDRGWGEKLFF
TRBD1	TRBV19	NA	TRBJ1-1	TGTGCCAGTAGTATCCCTGGACAGGGAAACACTGAAGCTTTCTTT	CASSIPGQGNTEAFF
NA	TRBV14	NA	TRBJ1-1	TGTGCCAGCAGCCCGGAGGGGCCGAACACTGAAGCTTTCTTT	CASSPEGPNTEAFF
NA	TRBV27	few	TRBJ1-3	TGTGCCAGCAGCCCGGACACCAGAACGCCCTCTGGAAACACCATATATTTT	CASSPDTRTPSGNTIYF
NA	TRBV4-1	NA	TRBJ2-1	TGCGCCAGCAGCCCTAGTGGCGATGAGCAGTTCTTC	CASSPSGDEQFF
NA	TRBV7-9	NA	TRBJ1-3	TGTGCCAGCAGCTTAGGGACAGCTGGAAACACCATATATTTT	CASSLGTAGNTIYF
NA	TRBV6-1	many	TRBJ1-1	TGTGCCAGCAGTGATGCGGTCGAGAACACTGAAGCTTTCTTT	CASSDAVENTEAFF
TRBD1	TRBV6-6	NA	TRBJ1-5	TGTGCCAGCAGCCACCAAGGGACAGTAGAGAATCAGCCCCAGCATTTT	CASSHQGTVENQPQHF
TRBD1	TRBV24-1	once	TRBJ2-2	TGTGCCACCAGTGCCTCTCCGGGACAGGGGGCACGCACCGGGGAGCTGTTTTTT	CATSASPGQGARTGELFF
TRBD1	TRBV6-5	NA	TRBJ2-7	TGTGCCAGTTCGACAGGGGGCTATGCCGAGCAGTACTTC	CASSTGGYAEQYF
TRBD1	TRBV5-1	NA	TRBJ2-2	TGCGCCAGCACTCCCGGTGGGACAGGGACCACCGGGGAGCTGTTTTTT	CASTPGGTGTTGELFF
TRBD1	TRBV27	NA	TRBJ1-5	TGTGCCAGCCGTCCTGGGACAGGGGTTCAGCCCCAGCATTTT	CASRPGTGVQPQHF